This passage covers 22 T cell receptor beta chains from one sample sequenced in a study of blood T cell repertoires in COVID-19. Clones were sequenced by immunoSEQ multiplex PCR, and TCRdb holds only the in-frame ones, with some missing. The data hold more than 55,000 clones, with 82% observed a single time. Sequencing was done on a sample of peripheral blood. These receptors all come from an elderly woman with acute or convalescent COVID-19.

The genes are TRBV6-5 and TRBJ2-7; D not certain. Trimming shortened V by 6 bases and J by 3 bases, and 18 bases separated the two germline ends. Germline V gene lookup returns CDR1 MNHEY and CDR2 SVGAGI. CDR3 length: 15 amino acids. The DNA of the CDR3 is TGTGCCAGCAGCGCCGGTCGTGACATGTACTACGAGCAGTACTTC. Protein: CASSAGRDMYYEQYF.

CDR3 in amino acids: CGRRGGQYF. CDR3 in DNA: TGCGGCCGGCGGGGGGGCCAGTACTTC. The V and J genes are TRBV20-1 and TRBJ2-5, with 9 positions matching TRBD2. The CDR3 has 9 residues. In germline, CDR1 is DFQATT, CDR2 SNEGSKA (reference sequence).

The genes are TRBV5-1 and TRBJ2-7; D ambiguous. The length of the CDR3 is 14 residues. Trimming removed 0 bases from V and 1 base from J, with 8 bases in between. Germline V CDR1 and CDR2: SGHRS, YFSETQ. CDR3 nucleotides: TGCGCCAGCAGCTTGGGGCCCAGTTCCTACGAGCAGTACTTC. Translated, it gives CASSLGPSSYEQYF.

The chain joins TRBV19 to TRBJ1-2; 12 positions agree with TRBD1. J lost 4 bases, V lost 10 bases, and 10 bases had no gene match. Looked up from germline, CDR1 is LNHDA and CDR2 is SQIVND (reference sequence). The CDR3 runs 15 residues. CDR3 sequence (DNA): TGTGCCACCAGCGGGGGGACAGGGGGCGCCTATGGCTACACCTTC. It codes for CATSGGTGGAYGYTF.

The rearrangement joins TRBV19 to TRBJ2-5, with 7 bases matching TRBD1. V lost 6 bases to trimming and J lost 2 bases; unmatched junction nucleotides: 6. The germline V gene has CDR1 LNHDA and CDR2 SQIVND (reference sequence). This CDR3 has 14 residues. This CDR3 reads CASSRQGVQETQYF. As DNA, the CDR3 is TGTGCCAGTAGCAGACAGGGAGTTCAAGAGACCCAGTACTTC.

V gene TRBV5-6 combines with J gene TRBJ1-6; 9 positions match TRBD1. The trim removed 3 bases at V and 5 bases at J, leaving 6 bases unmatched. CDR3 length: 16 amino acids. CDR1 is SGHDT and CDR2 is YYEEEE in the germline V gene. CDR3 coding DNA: TGTGCCAGCAGCTCGACCGACAGGGGGAATAATTCACCCCTCCACTTT. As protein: CASSSTDRGNNSPLHF.

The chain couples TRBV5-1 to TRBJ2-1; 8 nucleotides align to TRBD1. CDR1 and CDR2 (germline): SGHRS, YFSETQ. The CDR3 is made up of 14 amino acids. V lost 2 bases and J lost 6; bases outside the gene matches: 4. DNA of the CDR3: TGCGCCAGCAGCTTCGGACAGGGAGGCAATGAGCAGTTCTTC. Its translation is CASSFGQGGNEQFF.

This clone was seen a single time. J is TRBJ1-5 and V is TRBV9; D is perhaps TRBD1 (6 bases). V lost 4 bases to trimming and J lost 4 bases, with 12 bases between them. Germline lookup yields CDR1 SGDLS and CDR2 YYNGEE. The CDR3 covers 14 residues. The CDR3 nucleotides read TGTGCCAGCAGCCTCCTCGGACAGAATCAGCCCCAGCATTTT. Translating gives CASSLLGQNQPQHF.

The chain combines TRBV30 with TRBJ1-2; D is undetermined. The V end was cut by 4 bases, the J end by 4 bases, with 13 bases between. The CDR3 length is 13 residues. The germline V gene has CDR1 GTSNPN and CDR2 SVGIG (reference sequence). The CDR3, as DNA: TGTGCCTGGACAGAACAAATTCCCTATGGCTACACCTTC. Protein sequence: CAWTEQIPYGYTF.

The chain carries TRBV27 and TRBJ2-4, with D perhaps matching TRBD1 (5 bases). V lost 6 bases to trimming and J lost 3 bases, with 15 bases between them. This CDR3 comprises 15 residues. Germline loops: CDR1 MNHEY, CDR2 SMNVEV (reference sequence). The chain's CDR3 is CASRVRVGGKNIQYF. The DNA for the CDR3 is TGTGCCAGCAGGGTCAGGGTTGGCGGCAAAAACATTCAGTACTTC.

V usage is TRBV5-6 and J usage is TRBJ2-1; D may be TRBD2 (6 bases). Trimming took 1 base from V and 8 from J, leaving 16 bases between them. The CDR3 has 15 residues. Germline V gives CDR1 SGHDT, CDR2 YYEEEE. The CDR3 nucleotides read TGTGCCAGCAGCTTGTACGGGGGAACTCACTATGAGCAGTTCTTC. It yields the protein CASSLYGGTHYEQFF. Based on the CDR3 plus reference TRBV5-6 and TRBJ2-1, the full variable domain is DAGVTQSPTHLIKTRGQQVTLRCSPKSGHDTVSWYQQALGQGPQFIFQYYEEEERQRGNFPDRFSGHQFPNYSSELNVNALLLGDSALYLCASSLYGGTHYEQFFGPGTRLTVL.

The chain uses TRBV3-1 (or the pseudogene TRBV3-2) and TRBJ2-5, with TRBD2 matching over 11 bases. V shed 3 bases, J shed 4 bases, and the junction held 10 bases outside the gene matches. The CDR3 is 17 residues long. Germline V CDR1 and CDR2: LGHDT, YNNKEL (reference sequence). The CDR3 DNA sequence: TGTGCCAGCAGCCACGTTTCTAGCGGGGGGCGGGGAGAGACCCAGTACTTC. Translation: CASSHVSSGGRGETQYF.

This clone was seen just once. Here the CDR3 DNA reads TGTGCCAGCAGTGTCCAGGGTGGCGGAGAAAAACTGTTTTTT. Protein sequence: CASSVQGGGEKLFF. The chain carries TRBV2 and TRBJ1-4, with a tentative D call TRBD1 (5 bases). From germline, CDR1 is SNHLY and CDR2 FYNNEI. The CDR3 has 14 residues. Trimming left V 4 bases short and J 8 bases short, with 14 bases between.

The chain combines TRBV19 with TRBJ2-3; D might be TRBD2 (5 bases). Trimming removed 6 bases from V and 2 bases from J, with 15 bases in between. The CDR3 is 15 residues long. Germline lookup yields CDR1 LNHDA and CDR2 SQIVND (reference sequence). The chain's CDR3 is CASSEPGINTDTQYF. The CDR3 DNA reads TGTGCCAGTAGCGAACCCGGGATAAACACAGATACGCAGTATTTT.

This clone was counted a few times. CDR3 loop: CASSPRPGQGADTQYF. The DNA of the CDR3 is TGCGCCAGCAGCCCAAGACCGGGACAGGGGGCAGATACGCAGTATTTT. V is TRBV5-1 and J is TRBJ2-3; 11 nucleotides match TRBD1. From germline, CDR1 is SGHRS and CDR2 YFSETQ. The junction had 8 bases not matched to a gene; V was cut back by 4 bases and J by 4 bases. The CDR3 covers 16 residues. The full variable domain, completed using reference TRBV5-1 and TRBJ2-3, is KAGVTQTPRYLIKTRGQQVTLSCSPISGHRSVSWYQQTPGQGLQFLFEYFSETQRNKGNFPGRFSGRQFSNSRSEMNVSTLELGDSALYLCASSPRPGQGADTQYFGPGTRLTVL.

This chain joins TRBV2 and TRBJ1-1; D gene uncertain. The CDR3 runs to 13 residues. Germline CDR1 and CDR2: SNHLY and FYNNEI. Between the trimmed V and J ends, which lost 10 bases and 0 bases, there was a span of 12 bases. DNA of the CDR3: TGTGCCACCATAGCCGAAATGAACACTGAAGCTTTCTTT. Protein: CATIAEMNTEAFF.

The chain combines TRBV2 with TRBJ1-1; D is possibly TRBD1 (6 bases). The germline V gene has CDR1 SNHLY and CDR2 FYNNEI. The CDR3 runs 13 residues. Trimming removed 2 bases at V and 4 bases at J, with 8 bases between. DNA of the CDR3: TGTGCCAGCAGTGAACAGGGGATCACTGAAGCTTTCTTT. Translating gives CASSEQGITEAFF. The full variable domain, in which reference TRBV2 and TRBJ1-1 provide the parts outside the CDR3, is EPEVTQTPSHQVTQMGQEVILRCVPISNHLYFYWYRQILGQKVEFLVSFYNNEISEKSEIFDDQFSVERPDGSNFTLKIRSTKLEDSAMYFCASSEQGITEAFFGQGTRLTVV.

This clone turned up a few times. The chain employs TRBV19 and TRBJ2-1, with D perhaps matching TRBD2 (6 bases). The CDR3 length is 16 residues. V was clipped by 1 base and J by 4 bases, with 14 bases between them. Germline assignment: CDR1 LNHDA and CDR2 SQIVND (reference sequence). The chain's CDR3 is CASSIAIAERYNEQFF. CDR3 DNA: TGTGCCAGTAGTATAGCTATAGCGGAGCGTTACAATGAGCAGTTCTTC.

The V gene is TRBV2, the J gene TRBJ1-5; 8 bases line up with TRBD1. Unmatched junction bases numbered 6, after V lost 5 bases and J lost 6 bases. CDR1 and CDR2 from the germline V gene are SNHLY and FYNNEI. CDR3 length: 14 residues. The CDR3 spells CASSPTGGIQPQHF. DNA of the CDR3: TGTGCCAGCAGTCCAACAGGGGGAATTCAGCCCCAGCATTTT.

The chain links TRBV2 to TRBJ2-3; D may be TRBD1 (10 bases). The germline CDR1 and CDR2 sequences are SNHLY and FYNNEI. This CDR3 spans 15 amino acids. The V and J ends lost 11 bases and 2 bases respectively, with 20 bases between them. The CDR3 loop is CARGGGTGATDTQYF. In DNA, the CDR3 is TGTGCCCGCGGGGGGGGGACAGGGGCCACAGATACGCAGTATTTT.

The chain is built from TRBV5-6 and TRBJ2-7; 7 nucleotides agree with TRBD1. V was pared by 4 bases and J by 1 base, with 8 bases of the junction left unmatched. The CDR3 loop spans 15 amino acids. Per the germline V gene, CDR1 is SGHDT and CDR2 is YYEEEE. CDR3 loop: CASSPGQVVSYEQYF. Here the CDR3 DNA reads TGTGCCAGCAGCCCCGGACAGGTTGTTTCCTACGAGCAGTACTTC.

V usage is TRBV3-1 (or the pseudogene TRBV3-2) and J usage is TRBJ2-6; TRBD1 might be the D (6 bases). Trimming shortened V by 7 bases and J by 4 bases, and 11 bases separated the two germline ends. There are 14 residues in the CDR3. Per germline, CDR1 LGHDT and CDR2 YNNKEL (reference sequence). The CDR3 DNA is TGTGCCAGCAACACAGGGTCCGGGGCCAACGTCCTGACTTTC. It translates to CASNTGSGANVLTF.